The T cell receptor beta chain under discussion was sequenced for a study of response to subunit inactivated influenza vaccine. Findings and caveats of the study: Authors suggested seasonal influenza vaccinations each recruit few new T cells.

V dropped 6 bases and J dropped 3 bases, with 12 bases sitting between them. The CDR3 runs 14 residues. On this clonotype itself: Its antigen is not known.

TCRdb itself ran the RT-PCR reads through MiXCR, one entry per CDR3 protein. The sample contains about 700,000 distinct CDR3 sequences, 15% to 19% of which appear only once. This clonotype was obtained from a man in his fifties who received an inactivated influenza vaccine. Sequenced material: PBMCs from blood, taken 11 to 12 days after vaccination. The V call is TRBV12-3 or TRBV12-4, the J call TRBJ1-5; D may be TRBD1 (6 bases). CDR3 nucleotide sequence: TGTGCCAGCAGCTGGGACACCGCCAATCAGCCCCAGCATTTT. This gives the protein CASSWDTANQPQHF.